Presented here are 26 T cell receptor beta chains from one specimen sequenced in a study of cytomegalovirus exposure and HLA in healthy donors. The study ran its PCR with 60 Vbeta and 13 Jbeta primers. Here immunoSEQ multiplex PCR was the method, and the copy in TCRdb shows in-frame clones only, minus some. Of 100,000 to 150,000 clones in the sample, 81% were seen once. The sequenced sample was PBMCs. All receptors come from a woman aged 25 to 39 in good health and CMV-seronegative.

The chain has TRBV18 and TRBJ1-5; 7 bases are a match to TRBD1. J lost 3 bases, V lost 6 bases, and 11 bases had no gene match. CDR3 length: 16 amino acids. Per germline, CDR1 KGHSH and CDR2 LQKENI. The CDR3 region is CASSPGTANLNQPQHF. The CDR3 DNA reads TGTGCCAGCTCTCCCGGGACAGCCAACCTCAATCAGCCCCAGCATTTT.

This rearrangement joins TRBV2 to TRBJ1-5; TRBD1 might be the D (6 bases). The germline gives CDR1 SNHLY, CDR2 FYNNEI. Deletions cut 1 base from V and 4 bases from J, with 11 bases between. The CDR3 has 15 amino acids. Here the CDR3 reads CASSEVRTVNQPQHF. The CDR3 DNA is TGTGCCAGCAGTGAAGTAAGGACAGTTAATCAGCCCCAGCATTTT.

CDR3: CASSPGREIGYTF. The CDR3 DNA sequence: TGTGCCAGCAGCCCCGGGAGGGAAATAGGCTACACCTTC. The chain links TRBV7-3 to TRBJ1-2, with no clear D. CDR1 is SGHTA and CDR2 is FQGTGA in the germline V gene. The V end lost 5 bases, the J end lost 8 bases, and 15 bases lay between the germline ends. This CDR3 has 13 residues.

This chain joins TRBV7-8 and TRBJ1-4, with TRBD1 identical over 8 bases. Germline values: CDR1 SGHVS, CDR2 FQNEAQ. CDR3 length equals 20 residues. Trimming removed 4 bases from V and 1 base from J; junction bases left unmatched: 17. The CDR3 here is CASSSLRPGQGRVTNEKLFF. The CDR3 nucleotides read TGTGCCAGCAGCTCCCTACGCCCCGGACAGGGCAGGGTAACTAATGAAAAACTGTTTTTT.

J is TRBJ2-1 and V is TRBV2; 8 bases are shared with TRBD1. V was pared by 6 bases and J by 8 bases, with 9 bases of the junction left unmatched. The CDR3 totals 14 residues. Germline V lookup: CDR1 SNHLY, CDR2 FYNNEI. This chain's CDR3 is CASRRTGMVDEQFF. CDR3 DNA sequence: TGTGCCAGCAGGCGGACAGGGATGGTCGATGAGCAGTTCTTC.

CDR3 region: CASSPAGTSGRRAQYF. The CDR3 DNA reads as TGTGCCAGCAGCCCCGCCGGGACTAGCGGGAGACGGGCCCAGTACTTC. V usage is TRBV7-2 and J usage is TRBJ2-5, with 14 nucleotides matching TRBD2. V gave up 5 bases and J gave up 9 bases; unmatched junction bases: 11. The CDR3 contains 16 residues. Germline CDR1 and CDR2: SGHTA and FQGNSA.

The chain couples TRBV9 to TRBJ2-7, with D possibly matching TRBD2 (7 bases). Looked up from germline, CDR1 is SGDLS and CDR2 is YYNGEE. V shed 4 bases and J shed 7 bases, with 18 bases lying between them. The CDR3 runs 14 residues. This CDR3 reads CASSPGGGLREQYF. CDR3 nucleotide sequence: TGTGCCAGCAGCCCCGGAGGGGGACTACGAGAGCAGTACTTC.

The rearrangement uses TRBV6-1 and TRBJ2-5; 9 positions match TRBD1. Germline assignment: CDR1 MNHNS and CDR2 SASEGT. V dropped 4 bases and J dropped 4; count of bases not matched to a gene: 7. The CDR3 is 15 residues long. The CDR3: CASSAAGTGRETQYF. For the CDR3, the DNA is TGTGCCAGCAGTGCTGCCGGGACAGGGCGAGAGACCCAGTACTTC.

The chain has TRBV11-3 and TRBJ2-7, with TRBD1 identical over 7 bases. With 2 bases clipped from V and 3 bases from J, the junction kept 7 bases outside the gene matches. CDR1 SGHNT and CDR2 YENEEA come from the germline V gene. The CDR3 has 15 residues. DNA for the CDR3: TGTGCCAGCAGCTTAAATACCGGGACAGACTACGAGCAGTACTTC. Translation gives CASSLNTGTDYEQYF.

The chain combines TRBV5-6 with TRBJ2-4, with D possibly TRBD1 on 6 matching bases. Germline V CDR1 and CDR2: SGHDT, YYEEEE. CDR3 length equals 17 residues. Trimming stripped 4 bases from V and 1 base from J, with 18 bases between. The CDR3 region is CASSPKNRDLAKNIQYF. CDR3 DNA sequence: TGTGCCAGCAGCCCAAAGAACAGGGATCTCGCCAAAAACATTCAGTACTTC. The full variable domain, its missing parts supplied by reference TRBV5-6 and TRBJ2-4, is DAGVTQSPTHLIKTRGQQVTLRCSPKSGHDTVSWYQQALGQGPQFIFQYYEEEERQRGNFPDRFSGHQFPNYSSELNVNALLLGDSALYLCASSPKNRDLAKNIQYFGAGTRLSVL.

This chain connects TRBV12-5 to TRBJ2-7, with 7 bases matching TRBD2. The germline CDR1 and CDR2 sequences are LGHNT and FRNRAP. Unmatched junction bases numbered 8, after V lost 0 bases and J lost 0 bases. The CDR3 is 17 residues long. CDR3 bases: TGTGCTAGTGGTTTGGTACGGGTTGGGAGGGACTCCTACGAGCAGTACTTC. Translation: CASGLVRVGRDSYEQYF.

This clone was counted a single time. The chain combines TRBV5-5 with TRBJ1-4; tentative D call: TRBD1 (6 bases). From germline, CDR1 is SGHKS and CDR2 YYEKEE (reference sequence). The CDR3 runs 13 residues. Trimming left V 4 bases short and J 11 bases short, with 15 bases between. CDR3 in DNA: TGTGCCAGCAGCGGAAACAGGGCAGAGAAACTGTTTTTT. This encodes CASSGNRAEKLFF.

The chain links TRBV4-1 to TRBJ2-6; 7 nucleotides agree with TRBD1. CDR1 is MGHRA, CDR2 YSYEKL, per germline. This CDR3 is 17 amino acids long. Trimming at V came to 4 bases and at J to 0 bases, leaving 6 bases not matched to a gene. The CDR3 DNA reads as TGCGCCAGCAGCCTAGGGACAGCGAGCTCTGGGGCCAACGTCCTGACTTTC. Translated, it gives CASSLGTASSGANVLTF.

The J gene is TRBJ1-5, the V gene TRBV18; TRBD1 matches 7 bases. The CDR3 is 18 amino acids. After removal of 0 bases from V and 0 bases from J, the junction contained 8 bases not matched to a gene. Germline V gene sequence: CDR1 KGHSH, CDR2 LQKENI. Here the CDR3 DNA reads TGTGCCAGCTCACCACCGGGACAGATCCTGAATAGCAATCAGCCCCAGCATTTT. As protein: CASSPPGQILNSNQPQHF.

The genes are TRBV27 and TRBJ2-1; 8 nucleotides align to TRBD2. J was trimmed by 5 bases and V by 8 bases; bases with no gene match: 20. CDR1 is MNHEY and CDR2 is SMNVEV in the germline V gene (reference sequence). The CDR3 has 18 residues. CDR3 in DNA: TGTGCCAGCGTCTCCCTGCGGGAGGCTTCGAATTTTAACAATGAGCAGTTCTTC. It yields the protein CASVSLREASNFNNEQFF.

The chain employs TRBV5-5 and TRBJ2-5, with 12 bases fitting TRBD2. Germline V lookup: CDR1 SGHKS, CDR2 YYEKEE (reference sequence). The CDR3 is 15 residues long. The V gene end was trimmed by 7 bases and the J gene end by 1 base; junction bases not matched to a gene: 5. The DNA of the CDR3 is TGTGCCAGCCGGACTAGCGGGGTTACCCAAGAGACCCAGTACTTC. This sequence encodes CASRTSGVTQETQYF.

The genes are TRBV7-9 and TRBJ1-2; D may be TRBD1 (6 bases). This CDR3 has 16 residues. V gave up 5 bases and J gave up 4 bases, with 20 bases separating them. The germline gives CDR1 SEHNR, CDR2 FQNEAQ (reference sequence). As DNA, the CDR3 is TGTGCCAGCAGCCCTCGAGGGGGGGGCATCGGCTATGGCTACACCTTC. It codes for CASSPRGGGIGYGYTF.

The rearrangement uses TRBV5-1 and TRBJ1-2; D is ambiguous. The length of the CDR3 is 14 residues. Trimming stripped 2 bases from V and 10 bases from J, with 18 bases between. From germline, CDR1 is SGHRS and CDR2 YFSETQ. CDR3: CASSFTGTIMDYTF. CDR3 DNA sequence: TGCGCCAGCAGCTTTACGGGTACAATTATGGACTACACCTTC.

The CDR3 DNA is TGTGCCTATAGACGGGGAGGGGGCACCGGGGAGCTGTTTTTT. Residues: CAYRRGGGTGELFF. The chain joins TRBV30 to TRBJ2-2, with TRBD2 as a possible D gene (7 bases). V was shortened by 7 bases and J by 4 bases, with 16 bases between the two germline ends. The CDR3 runs 14 residues. In germline, CDR1 is GTSNPN, CDR2 SVGIG (reference sequence).

The V gene is TRBV7-8, the J gene TRBJ2-7; 10 bases line up with TRBD1. The CDR3 totals 14 residues. J gave up 4 bases and V 5 bases, and 5 bases lay outside the gene matches. Germline CDR1 is SGHVS and CDR2 is FQNEAQ. CDR3 DNA sequence: TGTGCCAGCAGCCCCCGACAGGGGGCATACGAGCAGTACTTC. Its protein is CASSPRQGAYEQYF.

The chain uses TRBV27 and TRBJ1-2; D perhaps matches TRBD1 (6 bases). CDR3 size: 13 residues. V was trimmed by 3 bases and J by 2 bases, leaving 7 bases between them. Germline CDR1 and CDR2: MNHEY and SMNVEV (reference sequence). CDR3 bases: TGTGCCAGCAGTTTCGGACAGAACTATGGCTACACCTTC. This translates into CASSFGQNYGYTF.

The CDR3 protein is CASSSVGEQGYTF. In DNA, the CDR3 is TGTGCCAGCAGTTCCGTCGGGGAACAAGGCTACACCTTC. This chain joins TRBV2 and TRBJ1-2; D gene uncertain. V lost 5 bases, J lost 8 bases, and 15 bases lay in between. The CDR3 is made up of 13 amino acids. Germline assignment: CDR1 SNHLY and CDR2 FYNNEI. The complete variable domain, with remaining parts taken from reference TRBV2 and TRBJ1-2, reads EPEVTQTPSHQVTQMGQEVILRCVPISNHLYFYWYRQILGQKVEFLVSFYNNEISEKSEIFDDQFSVERPDGSNFTLKIRSTKLEDSAMYFCASSSVGEQGYTFGSGTRLTVV.

This clone was found a few times. The V and J genes are TRBV7-6 and TRBJ2-5; 9 bases fit TRBD1. Trimming cost V 2 bases and J 1 base; bases outside gene matches: 5. Germline V gives CDR1 SGHVS, CDR2 FNYEAQ. CDR3 size: 16 residues. CDR3 in amino acids: CASSLYHRGPQETQYF. The CDR3 DNA follows: TGTGCCAGCAGCTTATACCACAGGGGGCCCCAAGAGACCCAGTACTTC.

The rearrangement joins TRBV5-4 to TRBJ1-2, with D maybe TRBD1 (6 bases). Germline CDR1 SGHNT, CDR2 YYREEE (reference sequence). The CDR3 is made up of 13 amino acids. V dropped 0 bases and J dropped 8 bases, with 11 bases sitting between them. This chain's CDR3 is CASSLDRVEGYTF. In nucleotides, the CDR3 is TGTGCCAGCAGCTTGGACAGGGTTGAAGGCTACACCTTC.

The chain is built from TRBV6-4 and TRBJ2-2; D not certain. This CDR3 has 13 residues. The V and J ends lost 5 bases and 1 base respectively, with 5 bases between them. Germline CDR1 and CDR2: MRHNA and SNTAGT. CDR3 sequence: CASSPGNTGELFF. CDR3 in DNA: TGTGCCAGCAGTCCCGGGAACACCGGGGAGCTGTTTTTT.

In DNA, the CDR3 is TGTGCCAGCAGCTTAGATGCAGGTCCCATGATAGGGCCCCAGCATTTT. This translates into CASSLDAGPMIGPQHF. This chain uses TRBV7-8 with TRBJ1-5; D remains unclear. This CDR3 spans 16 amino acids. Trimming cost V 1 base and J 9 bases, with 19 bases left between them. Per germline, CDR1 SGHVS and CDR2 FQNEAQ. Using reference TRBV7-8 and TRBJ1-5 for the parts outside the CDR3, the full variable domain is GAGVSQSPRYKVAKRGQDVALRCDPISGHVSLFWYQQALGQGPEFLTYFQNEAQLDKSGLPSDRFFAERPEGSVSTLKIQRTQQEDSAVYLCASSLDAGPMIGPQHFGDGTRLSIL.